This paragraph covers one T cell receptor beta chain sequence. Antigen specificity is unknown. Germline loops: CDR1 SGHTA, CDR2 FQGNSA. The CDR3 totals 16 residues. V lost 1 base and J lost 6; bases outside the gene matches: 9. This entry belongs to a study of cytomegalovirus exposure and HLA in healthy donors. The wider study: The approximately 110 validation repertoires used a platform that matched the one used for the approximately 670 first-cohort repertoires, as a later analysis reported. Study-wide results and limits: Reports indicated that the classifier achieved high specificity and sensitivity in diagnosing cytomegalovirus status. The study labeled 164 TCR beta chains cytomegalovirus-associated. Whilst most TCR sequences proved rare, a subset of public TCRs occurred across many donors.

Method: immunoSEQ multiplex PCR; TCRdb's copy keeps in-frame clones and lacks some. The sample shows tens of thousands of clones, 96% of them seen only once. The chain links TRBV7-2 to TRBJ1-5, with 7 bases fitting TRBD1. The sequenced sample was PBMCs. This clonotype was obtained from a man younger than 35 in good health and CMV-seronegative. CDR3 in DNA: TGTGCCAGCAGCTTAGTGGACAAGGGGGCGAGTCAGCCCCAGCATTTT. It specifies CASSLVDKGASQPQHF. Using reference TRBV7-2 and TRBJ1-5 for the parts outside the CDR3, the full variable domain is GAGVSQSPSNKVTEKGKDVELRCDPISGHTALYWYRQSLGQGLEFLIYFQGNSAPDKSGLPSDRFSAERTGGSVSTLTIQRTQQEDSAVYLCASSLVDKGASQPQHFGDGTRLSIL.